A single sample gave rise to the 5 T cell receptor beta chains below, sequenced in a study of blood T cell repertoires in COVID-19. This table comes from immunoSEQ multiplex PCR, and its TCRdb copy is limited to in-frame clones, with some not included. The data hold over 200,000 clones, with under 85% observed a single time. The source material was peripheral blood. Receptors originate from a woman aged 25 to 45 with COVID-19, enrolled during active disease.

V usage is TRBV7-3 and J usage is TRBJ2-6; TRBD2 matches 7 bases. The CDR3 contains 16 residues. Trimming removed 9 bases from V and 2 bases from J; junction bases left unmatched: 10. Germline CDR1 SGHTA, CDR2 FQGTGA. The CDR3 DNA reads as TGTGCCAGTTCGTTGAGGGGAGGGGCTGGGGCCAACGTCCTGACTTTC. Protein sequence: CASSLRGGAGANVLTF.

This clone was observed a few times. The chain carries TRBV7-9 and TRBJ2-7; 7 bases match TRBD2. CDR3 length equals 14 residues. Trimming took 3 bases from V and 2 from J; bases not matched to a gene: 4. Germline V gives CDR1 SEHNR, CDR2 FQNEAQ (reference sequence). In DNA form, the CDR3 reads TGTGCCAGCAGCTTGGCGGGAGCCCCCTACGAGCAGTACTTC. It specifies CASSLAGAPYEQYF.

This chain links TRBV13 with TRBJ1-1; D not certain. CDR1 is PRHDT, CDR2 FYEKMQ, per germline (reference sequence). Trimming shortened V by 5 bases and J by 0 bases, and 4 bases separated the two germline ends. The CDR3 sequence is 12 residues long. In DNA form, the CDR3 reads TGTGCCAGCAGCGGCATGAACACTGAAGCTTTCTTT. Residues: CASSGMNTEAFF.

The rearrangement uses TRBV19 and TRBJ1-2, with TRBD1 identical over 8 bases. Germline lookup yields CDR1 LNHDA and CDR2 SQIVND (reference sequence). V was pared by 4 bases and J by 8 bases, with 6 bases of the junction left unmatched. CDR3 length: 13 amino acids. The CDR3 region is CASSSAGGWGYTF. For the CDR3, the DNA is TGTGCCAGTAGTAGCGCAGGGGGCTGGGGCTACACCTTC.

The V and J genes are TRBV28 and TRBJ2-7; D ambiguous. The CDR3 totals 15 residues. The V gene lost 6 bases and the J gene lost 2 bases, with 17 bases spanning the gap. Germline V gene data show CDR1 as MDHEN and CDR2 as SYDVKM. The DNA of the CDR3 is TGTGCCAGCAGGCCCTTACACAGAAAAACCTACGAGCAGTACTTC. Protein product: CASRPLHRKTYEQYF.